One and the same sample provided the 11 T cell receptor beta chains below, sequenced in a study of cytomegalovirus exposure and HLA in healthy donors. The PCR was carried out with 60 Vbeta primers and 13 Jbeta primers. Clones were read by immunoSEQ multiplex PCR, and TCRdb kept only the in-frame ones, dropping some. This sample yields around 130,000 clones, of which approximately 91% are seen a single time; about 0.51% belongs to the top ten. The material sequenced was PBMCs. Every receptor here comes from a woman between 40 and 50 years old in good health and CMV-seronegative.

J is TRBJ2-7 and V is TRBV5-1; a possible D gene is TRBD2 (7 bases). Germline V gene lookup returns CDR1 SGHRS and CDR2 YFSETQ. The CDR3 is made up of 15 amino acids. Trimming shortened V by 1 base and J by 3 bases, and 14 bases separated the two germline ends. The CDR3 loop is CASSLSGGEVYEQYF. The CDR3 DNA follows: TGCGCCAGCAGCTTGTCGGGGGGCGAGGTCTACGAGCAGTACTTC.

This rearrangement joins TRBV7-9 to TRBJ1-5, with D perhaps TRBD1 (5 bases). V shed 5 bases and J shed 0 bases, with 14 bases lying between them. Germline values: CDR1 SEHNR, CDR2 FQNEAQ (reference sequence). This CDR3 has 16 residues. The CDR3 sequence: CASSPGRDTSNQPQHF. CDR3 nucleotide sequence: TGTGCCAGCAGCCCGGGGCGGGATACTAGCAATCAGCCCCAGCATTTT.

This chain links TRBV28 with TRBJ2-5, with D tentatively TRBD2 (7 bases). Trimming pared 4 bases from V and 5 bases from J, leaving 17 bases between. Germline-derived CDR1 and CDR2 are MDHEN and SYDVKM. The CDR3 covers 15 residues. In DNA, the CDR3 is TGTGCCAGCAGTTCCCAGGGGAGGGGTTTTGAGACCCAGTACTTC. It is translated as CASSSQGRGFETQYF.

J is TRBJ1-2 and V is TRBV7-8; D is uncertain. CDR1 and CDR2 (germline): SGHVS, FQNEAQ. The CDR3 contains 18 residues. V was clipped by 1 base and J by 2 bases, with 20 bases between them. Here the CDR3 reads CASSLEGERGVLNYGYTF. CDR3 nucleotide sequence: TGTGCCAGCAGCTTAGAGGGTGAGCGGGGTGTCCTCAACTATGGCTACACCTTC.

V usage is TRBV19 and J usage is TRBJ2-1; TRBD2 matches 10 bases. Germline loops: CDR1 LNHDA, CDR2 SQIVND (reference sequence). There are 15 residues in the CDR3. V gave up 5 bases and J gave up 3 bases; unmatched junction bases: 4. The CDR3 DNA reads TGTGCCAGTAGTCTTCGACTAGCGGGCTACAATGAGCAGTTCTTC. Amino acids: CASSLRLAGYNEQFF.

The V and J genes are TRBV4-1 and TRBJ2-7, with TRBD2 matching over 9 bases. V shed 0 bases and J 2 bases; nucleotides not matched to a gene: 8. The germline CDR1 and CDR2 sequences are MGHRA and YSYEKL. The CDR3 has 17 residues. The CDR3 loop reads CASSQDPASGTPYEQYF. In nucleotides, the CDR3 is TGCGCCAGCAGCCAAGATCCGGCTAGCGGGACCCCCTACGAGCAGTACTTC.

This chain links TRBV27 with TRBJ2-6; 7 bases are a match to TRBD1. The J segment lost 2 bases and the V segment lost 5 bases, leaving 6 bases of the junction unmatched. The CDR3 is 16 amino acids. Per the germline V gene, CDR1 is MNHEY and CDR2 is SMNVEV (reference sequence). The CDR3 coding sequence is TGTGCCAGCAGTGCTTACAGGGGTACTGGGGCCAACGTCCTGACTTTC. As protein: CASSAYRGTGANVLTF.

The chain uses TRBV6-8 and TRBJ2-5; D is perhaps TRBD2 (5 bases). The CDR3 runs 13 residues. In germline, CDR1 is MNHGY, CDR2 SAAAGT. With 9 bases removed from V and 2 bases from J, the gap between germline ends came to 13 bases. The CDR3 is CASGIRGQETQYF. CDR3 DNA: TGTGCCAGTGGCATACGGGGTCAAGAGACCCAGTACTTC.

The CDR3: CASSSLTGGVSGANVLTF. In nucleotides, the CDR3 is TGTGCCAGCAGCTCCTTGACAGGGGGCGTTTCTGGGGCCAACGTCCTGACTTTC. The chain has TRBV11-3 and TRBJ2-6, with 10 bases identical to TRBD1. From germline, CDR1 is SGHNT and CDR2 YENEEA. J lost 1 base, V lost 4 bases, and 7 bases had no gene match. CDR3 size: 18 residues.

The V and J genes are TRBV7-9 and TRBJ2-7, with 13 bases aligning to TRBD2. The germline V gene encodes CDR1 SEHNR and CDR2 FQNEAQ (reference sequence). This CDR3 has 19 residues. V lost 5 bases to trimming and J lost 3 bases; unmatched junction nucleotides: 16. In DNA, the CDR3 is TGTGCCAGCAGCAAACTCGGGACTAGCGGGGCCCCTAGGGGCTACGAGCAGTACTTC. Encoded protein: CASSKLGTSGAPRGYEQYF.

Comments on this clone: The identical CDR3 is also encoded by other nucleotide sequences in the sample. J is TRBJ1-4 and V is TRBV19; possibly TRBD1 for D (5 bases). The CDR3 totals 16 residues. Trimming took 7 bases from V and 0 from J, leaving 15 bases between them. Germline V gene data show CDR1 as LNHDA and CDR2 as SQIVND (reference sequence). The CDR3 DNA sequence: TGTGCCAGTAAGGTTCAGGGCGCCTCAACTAATGAAAAACTGTTTTTT. As protein: CASKVQGASTNEKLFF.